The rows below give T cell receptor beta chains drawn from one sample of a study of cytomegalovirus exposure and HLA in healthy donors. Some clones are missing from TCRdb's copy, which holds only in-frame ones; the method was immunoSEQ multiplex PCR. The sample includes approximately 180,000 clones, roughly 74% seen only once; the top ten take about 2%. Input material: PBMCs. The receptors come from a woman under 40 in good health and CMV-seronegative. Both conserved end residues are part of each CDR3. D genes are given only for firm matches. Only some rows state a clone size, as once, few, many or a class for expanded clones.

V	size	D	J	DNA	CDR3
TRBV9	.	.	TRBJ1-1	TGTGCCAGCAGCGTATTGGGCAGGGGAGAGACTGAAGCTTTCTTT	CASSVLGRGETEAFF
TRBV7-6	.	TRBD2	TRBJ2-1	TGTGCCAGCAGCCTTGGACTAGCGAGCTACAATGAGCAGTTCTTC	CASSLGLASYNEQFF
TRBV27	.	TRBD1	TRBJ1-2	TGTGCCAGCCGCGACCCGGGACAGAACTATGGCTACACCTTC	CASRDPGQNYGYTF
TRBV4-2	.	.	TRBJ2-2	TGTGCCAGCACGGGGACCGGGGAGCTGTTTTTT	CASTGTGELFF
TRBV7-6	once	.	TRBJ2-5	TGTGCCAGCAGCTTAGCCCACGTCGGGGAAATGATAGGAGAGACCCAGTACTTC	CASSLAHVGEMIGETQYF
TRBV18	.	TRBD1	TRBJ2-7	TGTGCCAGCTCACCAGTGGGGACAGGGGGTCACGAGCAGTACTTC	CASSPVGTGGHEQYF
TRBV18	.	.	TRBJ2-2	TGTGCCAGCTCACCACCCCTGGGCAGGGGAGAACCCGGGGAGCTGTTTTTT	CASSPPLGRGEPGELFF
TRBV10-2	.	TRBD1	TRBJ2-7	TGCGCCAGCAACGAGCCAGGGGGCAGCTTGGTCGAGCAGTACTTC	CASNEPGGSLVEQYF
TRBV27	.	TRBD1	TRBJ2-1	TGTGCCAGCAGTATCGACAGGGGTTCGTTTAACAATGAGCAGTTCTTC	CASSIDRGSFNNEQFF
TRBV5-8	.	.	TRBJ2-2	TGTGCCAGCAGCTTTGGGGCTTTGAACACCGGGGAGCTGTTTTTT	CASSFGALNTGELFF
TRBV27	.	.	TRBJ2-3	TGTGCCAGCAGTTTCAGGGGACCCACAGATACGCAGTATTTT	CASSFRGPTDTQYF
TRBV29-1	.	.	TRBJ2-1	TGCAGCGTTGCCCTCAATGAGCAGTTCTTC	CSVALNEQFF
TRBV29-1	.	TRBD1	TRBJ2-7	TGCAGCGTTGACCTGGGACAGGGCGTGGGCGAGCAGTACTTC	CSVDLGQGVGEQYF
TRBV29-1	.	.	TRBJ2-3	TGCAGCGTTTACATCGACACAAGCACAGATACGCAGTATTTT	CSVYIDTSTDTQYF
TRBV6-5	.	TRBD1	TRBJ1-1	TGTGCCAGCAGCCTACAGGGGACTGAAGCTTTCTTT	CASSLQGTEAFF
TRBV18	once	TRBD1	TRBJ1-4	TGTGCCAGCTCACCGCGAGACAGGGGGCGCGTGACTAATGAAAAACTGTTTTTT	CASSPRDRGRVTNEKLFF
TRBV18	.	.	TRBJ1-1	TGTGCCAGCTCACACATGCCGGGGAGGATCAACACTGAAGCTTTCTTT	CASSHMPGRINTEAFF
TRBV6-6	once	TRBD1	TRBJ2-5	TGTGCCAGCAGTTGGGGACAGGGGTCAGGGGAGACCCAGTACTTC	CASSWGQGSGETQYF
TRBV6-1	few	TRBD1	TRBJ1-1	TGTGCCAGCACCTGGACAGGGTCGGGCACTGAAGCTTTCTTT	CASTWTGSGTEAFF
TRBV29-1	.	TRBD2	TRBJ2-1	TGTAGCGCCAAGACTAGCGGGGGCTCCTACAATGAGCAGTTCTTC	CSAKTSGGSYNEQFF
TRBV5-1	.	.	TRBJ1-1	TGCGCCAGCAGCTTGACCAGGAACACTGAAGCTTTCTTT	CASSLTRNTEAFF
TRBV10-3	.	.	TRBJ1-1	TGTGCCATCAGTGACCTGGCCGCGAACACTGAAGCTTTCTTT	CAISDLAANTEAFF
TRBV2	.	.	TRBJ1-5	TGTGCCAGCAGTGAGAGGAGCGCCCTCAATCAGCCCCAGCATTTT	CASSERSALNQPQHF
TRBV7-9	.	TRBD1	TRBJ1-1	TGTGCCAGCAGCCCTAGACAGGGGGAAACTGAAGCTTTCTTT	CASSPRQGETEAFF
TRBV7-7	.	.	TRBJ2-5	TGTGCCAGCAGCTTGGGCGCGCAAGAGACCCAGTACTTC	CASSLGAQETQYF
TRBV7-2	.	TRBD1	TRBJ2-1	TGTGCCAGCAGCTTAGGGGGACAGGCCTACAATGAGCAGTTCTTC	CASSLGGQAYNEQFF
TRBV6-5	.	TRBD1	TRBJ2-6	TGTGCCAGCAAAAGGACAGGGACTGGGGCCAACGTCCTGACTTTC	CASKRTGTGANVLTF
TRBV7-6	.	.	TRBJ1-5	TGTGCCAGCAGCCACGGGGGGAGAGAGCCCCAGCATTTT	CASSHGGREPQHF
TRBV14	.	.	TRBJ2-1	TGTGCCAGCAGCCAAGAGACTAGTTTGATGCAGTTCTTC	CASSQETSLMQFF